Below, 27 T cell receptor beta chains from the same sample are listed, as sequenced in a study of Tregs in tolerant kidney transplant recipients. Libraries were prepared by immunoSEQ multiplex PCR; TCRdb keeps only in-frame clonotypes and omits some of them. Among some 88,000 clones listed, approximately 94% were seen once. Source material: CD8+ T cells from blood. These receptors all stem from a human donor in good health.

This clone was seen a few times. The chain carries TRBV6-4 and TRBJ2-3; 7 positions match TRBD2. CDR1 is MRHNA, CDR2 SNTAGT, per germline. The CDR3 has 15 residues. J gave up 7 bases and V 2 bases, and 9 bases lay outside the gene matches. CDR3: CASSDDAGESYTQYF. Written as DNA, the CDR3 is TGTGCCAGCAGTGACGATGCGGGAGAAAGCTATACGCAGTATTTT.

CDR3 DNA sequence: TGTGCCTGGGGGGAGGGGGGCCCCTACGAGCAGTACTTC. Its protein product is CAWGEGGPYEQYF. The chain combines TRBV30 with TRBJ2-7; weak D call: TRBD2 (7 bases). Germline V gene sequence: CDR1 GTSNPN, CDR2 SVGIG (reference sequence). The length of the CDR3 is 13 residues. V was shortened by 5 bases and J by 2 bases, with 13 bases between the two germline ends. Combining the CDR3 with reference TRBV30 and TRBJ2-7 gives the whole variable domain SQTIHQWPATLVQPVGSPLSLECTVEGTSNPNLYWYRQAAGRGLQLLFYSVGIGQISSEVPQNLSASRPQDRQFILSSKKLLLSDSGFYLCAWGEGGPYEQYFGPGTRLTVT.

The rearrangement joins TRBV5-6 to TRBJ2-2; no reliable D call. This CDR3 has 12 amino acids. The germline V gene encodes CDR1 SGHDT and CDR2 YYEEEE. V lost 4 bases to trimming and J lost 4 bases, with 5 bases between them. The CDR3 DNA follows: TGTGCCAGCAGCCCGGGCACCGGGGAGCTGTTTTTT. The encoded protein is CASSPGTGELFF.

A single count supports this clone. The chain links TRBV9 to TRBJ2-1; D is perhaps TRBD2 (5 bases). Germline V lookup: CDR1 SGDLS, CDR2 YYNGEE. The CDR3 runs 15 residues. V was pared by 0 bases and J by 6 bases, with 13 bases between. CDR3 sequence reads: CASSVEGDAANEQFF. CDR3 nucleotide sequence: TGTGCCAGCAGCGTAGAGGGAGACGCGGCCAATGAGCAGTTCTTC.

The J gene is TRBJ2-7, the V gene TRBV4-2, with 14 bases aligning to TRBD2. Germline CDR1 and CDR2: LGHNA and YNFKEQ. The junction had 5 bases not matched to a gene; V was cut back by 3 bases and J by 4 bases. CDR3 size: 16 residues. CDR3 protein: CASSQGLAGAGYEQYF. Written as DNA, the CDR3 is TGTGCCAGCAGCCAGGGACTAGCGGGGGCCGGGTACGAGCAGTACTTC.

The chain carries TRBV7-6 and TRBJ2-3; D is unclear. CDR3 length: 14 amino acids. V shed 0 bases and J shed 4 bases, with 8 bases lying between them. Germline-derived CDR1 and CDR2 are SGHVS and FNYEAQ. As DNA, the CDR3 is TGTGCCAGCAGCTTAGCTGGTACCGCAGATACGCAGTATTTT. Amino acid sequence: CASSLAGTADTQYF.

This CDR3 is CASSLGAGYEQYF. CDR3 nucleotide sequence: TGCGCCAGCAGCTTGGGGGCGGGATACGAGCAGTACTTC. The chain uses TRBV5-1 and TRBJ2-7; a weak D match, TRBD2 (6 bases). Trimming cost V 0 bases and J 4 bases, with 8 bases left between them. CDR1 is SGHRS and CDR2 is YFSETQ in the germline V gene. This CDR3 comprises 13 residues. Variable domain in full (rest from reference TRBV5-1 and TRBJ2-7): KAGVTQTPRYLIKTRGQQVTLSCSPISGHRSVSWYQQTPGQGLQFLFEYFSETQRNKGNFPGRFSGRQFSNSRSEMNVSTLELGDSALYLCASSLGAGYEQYFGPGTRLTVT.

V usage is TRBV29-1 and J usage is TRBJ2-2; D possibly corresponds to TRBD2 (5 bases). CDR1 and CDR2 from the germline V gene are SQVTM and ANQGSEA. This CDR3 is 13 amino acids long. Deletions cut 1 base from V and 4 bases from J, with 7 bases between. Here the CDR3 DNA reads TGCAGCGTTGAAGTACGGGGCACCGGGGAGCTGTTTTTT. Protein sequence: CSVEVRGTGELFF.

The chain joins TRBV10-2 to TRBJ2-1, with D hard to call. The CDR3 runs to 11 residues. Looked up from germline, CDR1 is WSHSY and CDR2 is SAAADI. V dropped 3 bases and J dropped 6 bases, with 3 bases sitting between them. CDR3 amino acids: CASSESNEQFF. Here the CDR3 DNA reads TGCGCCAGCAGTGAAAGCAATGAGCAGTTCTTC.

V gene TRBV2 combines with J gene TRBJ1-6; the D gene is possibly TRBD1 (6 bases). This CDR3 region has 16 residues. V was clipped by 3 bases and J by 1 base, with 10 bases between them. CDR1 and CDR2 (germline): SNHLY, FYNNEI. CDR3 sequence (DNA): TGTGCCAGCAGTGATACAGGGTGGTCCTATAATTCACCCCTCCACTTT. Its translation: CASSDTGWSYNSPLHF.

The chain joins TRBV5-1 to TRBJ1-2; D remains ambiguous. Germline assignment: CDR1 SGHRS and CDR2 YFSETQ. This CDR3 is built from 14 residues. Trimming took off 1 base at V and 4 bases at J, with 11 bases between the two ends. CDR3 region: CASSLLSRTYGYTF. CDR3 in DNA: TGCGCCAGCAGCTTGTTATCGAGGACCTATGGCTACACCTTC.

J is TRBJ1-6 and V is TRBV6-4; no clear D gene. The CDR3 covers 15 residues. The germline V gene encodes CDR1 MRHNA and CDR2 SNTAGT. The ends were cut back, 0 bases at V and 9 bases at J, with 12 bases in the middle. CDR3 nucleotides: TGTGCCAGCAGTGACTCTGCGGACCTGGTTTCACCCCTCCACTTT. It codes for CASSDSADLVSPLHF.

This sequence joins TRBV27 and TRBJ1-2; no definite D call. Trimming took off 6 bases at V and 2 bases at J, with 10 bases between the two ends. In germline, CDR1 is MNHEY, CDR2 SMNVEV (reference sequence). The CDR3 consists of 13 residues. The CDR3 here is CASSLRGNYGYTF. The CDR3 DNA reads as TGTGCCAGCAGCCTGAGAGGGAACTATGGCTACACCTTC.

This clone is a singleton in its sample. The chain links TRBV4-2 to TRBJ2-7; 11 bases map to TRBD2. CDR3 size: 15 residues. V trimming: 1 base; J trimming: 4 bases; junction bases outside the gene matches: 3. Germline CDR1 reads LGHNA; CDR2 reads YNFKEQ. The CDR3 DNA sequence: TGTGCCAGCAGCCAAGCTAGCGGGGGGCCGTACGAGCAGTACTTC. This encodes CASSQASGGPYEQYF.

The chain couples TRBV11-2 to TRBJ2-3, with D perhaps matching TRBD2 (5 bases). The CDR3 consists of 13 residues. Germline V gives CDR1 SGHAT, CDR2 FQNNGV. V lost 7 bases and J 4 bases, leaving 12 bases between the germline ends. DNA for the CDR3: TGTGCCAGCACGCCTCCCGGGGCAGATACGCAGTATTTT. Protein sequence: CASTPPGADTQYF.

The V gene is TRBV13, the J gene TRBJ2-1; 7 positions agree with TRBD1. The V and J ends lost 3 bases and 4 bases, in that order; junction bases with no gene match: 6. CDR1 and CDR2 (germline): PRHDT, FYEKMQ (reference sequence). The CDR3 has 15 residues. The CDR3 sequence is CASSFGTEIYNEQFF. CDR3 DNA sequence: TGTGCCAGCAGCTTCGGGACAGAAATTTACAATGAGCAGTTCTTC. Supplemented by reference TRBV13 and TRBJ2-1, the full variable domain reads AAGVIQSPRHLIKEKRETATLKCYPIPRHDTVYWYQQGPGQDPQFLISFYEKMQSDKGSIPDRFSAQQFSDYHSELNMSSLELGDSALYFCASSFGTEIYNEQFFGPGTRLTVL.

The chain employs TRBV27 and TRBJ1-2; D unclear. CDR1 and CDR2 (germline): MNHEY, SMNVEV (reference sequence). This CDR3 contains 15 residues. With 3 bases removed from V and 0 bases from J, the gap between germline ends came to 11 bases. CDR3 in amino acids: CASSFVATANYGYTF. The CDR3 DNA follows: TGTGCCAGCAGTTTCGTGGCTACAGCTAACTATGGCTACACCTTC.

This clone was counted between two and nine times. The chain joins TRBV18 to TRBJ1-5; the D is unclear. The CDR3 has 14 amino acids. The V and J ends lost 3 bases and 9 bases respectively, with 15 bases between them. CDR1 and CDR2 from the germline V gene are KGHSH and LQKENI. This CDR3 is CASSPSDGKRPQHF. CDR3 DNA: TGTGCCAGCTCACCCTCGGACGGGAAAAGGCCCCAGCATTTT.

The chain employs TRBV19 and TRBJ2-1; 11 bases fit TRBD2. V lost 5 bases, J lost 9 bases, and 9 bases stayed unmatched. This CDR3 has 15 amino acids. Per the germline V gene, CDR1 is LNHDA and CDR2 is SQIVND (reference sequence). CDR3: CASSLSGRALTEQFF. The CDR3 nucleotides read TGTGCCAGTAGTCTTAGCGGGAGGGCGTTGACTGAGCAGTTCTTC.

The chain combines TRBV19 with TRBJ1-1, with D tentatively TRBD1 (5 bases). Germline CDR1 LNHDA, CDR2 SQIVND (reference sequence). The CDR3 has 13 amino acids. Trimming pared 5 bases from V and 1 base from J, leaving 8 bases between. CDR3 bases: TGTGCCAGTAGTTATGGGGGGAACACTGAAGCTTTCTTT. Its translation: CASSYGGNTEAFF.

As regards this clone: Other nucleotide sequences in the sample specify the same CDR3. The chain uses TRBV27 and TRBJ1-5; D remains ambiguous. The V gene's germline CDR1 is MNHEY and CDR2 SMNVEV (reference sequence). V was shortened by 3 bases and J by 2 bases, with 8 bases between the two germline ends. The CDR3 consists of 14 residues. The DNA for the CDR3 is TGTGCCAGCAGTTTGTGGGTCGGCAATCAGCCCCAGCATTTT. Protein sequence: CASSLWVGNQPQHF.

The chain uses TRBV4-1 and TRBJ2-5; D might be TRBD2 (5 bases). V gave up 2 bases and J gave up 5 bases, with 12 bases separating them. Germline CDR1 and CDR2: MGHRA and YSYEKL. The CDR3 has 14 residues. The CDR3 coding sequence is TGCGCCAGCAGCCAATCTCGAGGGTGGGAGACCCAGTACTTC. Protein: CASSQSRGWETQYF.

V and J are TRBV6-1 and TRBJ2-7, with D possibly being TRBD1 (6 bases). CDR1 and CDR2 (germline): MNHNS, SASEGT. This CDR3 contains 11 residues. V dropped 7 bases and J dropped 10 bases, with 14 bases sitting between them. This CDR3 reads CASTLLQGQYF. CDR3 DNA sequence: TGTGCCAGCACCCTATTACAGGGTCAGTACTTC.

The chain is built from TRBV7-2 and TRBJ2-5; 10 positions match TRBD1. Unmatched junction bases numbered 4, after V lost 0 bases and J lost 3 bases. CDR1 SGHTA and CDR2 FQGNSA come from the germline V gene. The CDR3 has 16 amino acids. The DNA for the CDR3 is TGTGCCAGCAGCTTAGCTACCGGGACAGGGGAAGAGACCCAGTACTTC. Amino acid sequence: CASSLATGTGEETQYF.

This rearrangement joins TRBV5-6 to TRBJ2-7, with D maybe TRBD2 (6 bases). V was shortened by 2 bases and J by 0 bases, with 18 bases between the two germline ends. There are 17 residues in the CDR3. From germline, CDR1 is SGHDT and CDR2 YYEEEE. As DNA, the CDR3 is TGTGCCAGCAGCTTTTTCACGGGGACTCCCGACTCCTACGAGCAGTACTTC. This codes for CASSFFTGTPDSYEQYF.

The V and J genes are TRBV7-9 and TRBJ2-5; 8 nucleotides align to TRBD1. CDR3 length: 14 amino acids. From germline, CDR1 is SEHNR and CDR2 FQNEAQ (reference sequence). J was trimmed by 5 bases and V by 5 bases; bases with no gene match: 7. The chain's CDR3 is CASSPRGRSETQYF. CDR3 in DNA: TGTGCCAGCAGCCCCAGGGGGCGCAGCGAGACCCAGTACTTC.

V and J are TRBV7-9 and TRBJ2-1; D not certain. V was pared by 4 bases and J by 1 base, with 8 bases between. There are 14 residues in the CDR3. The germline V gene has CDR1 SEHNR and CDR2 FQNEAQ (reference sequence). CDR3 nucleotides: TGTGCCAGCAGCTCTTCGAGTTCCTACAATGAGCAGTTCTTC. This sequence encodes CASSSSSSYNEQFF. The full variable domain, its missing parts supplied by reference TRBV7-9 and TRBJ2-1, is DTGVSQNPRHKITKRGQNVTFRCDPISEHNRLYWYRQTLGQGPEFLTYFQNEAQLEKSRLLSDRFSAERPKGSFSTLEIQRTEQGDSAMYLCASSSSSSYNEQFFGPGTRLTVL.